The 32 T cell receptor beta chains reported below all come from one sample, sequenced in a study of blood T cells in healthy people across ages. The authors ran a second PCR of roughly 6 to 12 cycles using a sample-barcoded 5' primer and a J-beta primer mix. TCRdb independently ran MiXCR on the 5' RACE reads; one entry per CDR3 protein. The sample has fewer than 800,000 distinct CDR3 sequences; 45% to 50% are singletons. The sequencing input was blood. Every receptor here comes from an older woman in good health.

This chain uses TRBV3-1 with TRBJ2-4; D gene unclear. The closer fit of TRBJ2-5 to the DNA end suggests the J call may be wrong. Germline assignment: CDR1 LGHDT and CDR2 YNNKEL (reference sequence). CDR3 length: 13 amino acids. CDR3: CASKVSVTETQYF. The CDR3 DNA follows: TGTGCCAGTAAGGTGAGCGTCACGGAGACCCAGTACTTC.

This clonotype was recorded a few times. The CDR3 is CSGGWQVGEQYF. DNA of the CDR3: TGCAGCGGAGGATGGCAGGTGGGCGAGCAGTACTTC. V and J are TRBV29-1 and TRBJ2-7, with no clear D. V was trimmed by 7 bases and J by 6 bases, leaving 16 bases between them. The CDR3 contains 12 residues. From germline, CDR1 is SQVTM and CDR2 ANQGSEA.

V and J are TRBV20-1 and TRBJ2-1; tentative D call: TRBD2 (5 bases). This CDR3 region has 15 residues. The germline V and J ends were trimmed by 6 bases and 7 bases, with 22 bases remaining between them. CDR1 is DFQATT, CDR2 SNEGSKA, per germline (reference sequence). Here the CDR3 DNA reads TGCAGTGCCATCGGGTGGGCGGGTCCGGAGAATGAGCAGTTCTTC. This sequence encodes CSAIGWAGPENEQFF.

This clonotype appeared a few times. The CDR3 DNA sequence: TGTGCCAGCAGTACTTTGACTAGCGCGACCTACGAGCAGTACTTC. Residues: CASSTLTSATYEQYF. The chain uses TRBV28 and TRBJ2-7; 8 bases fit TRBD2. CDR1 and CDR2 from the germline V gene are MDHEN and SYDVKM. CDR3 size: 15 residues. With 5 bases clipped from V and 2 bases from J, the junction kept 8 bases outside the gene matches.

CDR3 sequence (DNA): TGTGCCAGCAGTTACGACATAGACACAGATACGCAGTATTTT. Amino acid sequence: CASSYDIDTDTQYF. The chain links TRBV6-6 to TRBJ2-3; D is ambiguous. Germline V gene sequence: CDR1 MNHNY, CDR2 SVGAGI (reference sequence). Trimming took 2 bases from V and 2 from J, leaving 8 bases between them. The CDR3 extends over 14 amino acids.

The chain recombines TRBV7-9 with TRBJ2-4, with D possibly called TRBD1 or TRBD2 (6 bases each). The end of the DNA aligns better with TRBJ2-7, so the J call may be wrong. This CDR3 has 16 amino acids. Germline CDR1 reads SEHNR; CDR2 reads FQNEAQ (reference sequence). CDR3 bases: TGTGCCAGCAGCACCGCGGGACACCTACTTTTTTACGAGCAGTACTTC. Amino acid sequence: CASSTAGHLLFYEQYF.

This sequence joins TRBV20-1 and TRBJ2-7; perhaps TRBD2 as D (5 bases). This CDR3 comprises 15 residues. Germline V gives CDR1 DFQATT, CDR2 SNEGSKA (reference sequence). V dropped 0 bases and J dropped 0 bases, with 12 bases sitting between them. CDR3 DNA sequence: TGCAGTGCTAGAGATCCCTCCCGGGACTCCTACGAGCAGTACTTC. Translating gives CSARDPSRDSYEQYF.

CDR3 loop: CATSDGYNQPQHF. CDR3 coding DNA: TGTGCCACCTCGGACGGCTACAATCAGCCCCAGCATTTT. V gene TRBV24-1 combines with J gene TRBJ1-5; D is unclear. Trimming took off 9 bases at V and 3 bases at J, with 11 bases between the two ends. CDR3 size: 13 residues. CDR1 is KGHDR and CDR2 is SFDVKD in the germline V gene.

This clonotype appeared a few times. The chain has TRBV5-1 and TRBJ2-5; 8 bases agree with TRBD2. The V gene's germline CDR1 is SGHRS and CDR2 YFSETQ. This CDR3 has 15 residues. The trim removed 2 bases at V and 3 bases at J, leaving 6 bases unmatched. The CDR3 DNA sequence: TGCGCCAGCAGCTTTTCTAGCGGGCGCGAAGAGACCCAGTACTTC. It specifies CASSFSSGREETQYF.

This clonotype was counted a few times. J is TRBJ2-7 and V is TRBV12-3 or TRBV12-4; D gene uncertain. The CDR3 has 16 residues. Trimming cost V 3 bases and J 0 bases, with 15 bases left between them. For the CDR3, the DNA is TGTGCCAGCAGTTTCACCCCCCGCTGGATCTCCTACGAGCAGTACTTC. Translating gives CASSFTPRWISYEQYF.

In its sample, this clonotype was seen a few times. The chain employs TRBV7-6 and TRBJ2-7; possible D gene TRBD1, 5 bases. Per the germline V gene, CDR1 is SGHVS and CDR2 is FNYEAQ. This CDR3 is built from 15 residues. Trimming took off 1 base at V and 0 bases at J, with 10 bases between the two ends. The chain's CDR3 is CASSLGGASSYEQYF. The CDR3 nucleotides read TGTGCCAGCAGCTTAGGTGGGGCGAGCTCCTACGAGCAGTACTTC.

V usage is TRBV20-1 and J usage is TRBJ2-7; TRBD2 matches 13 bases. V shed 5 bases and J 7 bases; nucleotides not matched to a gene: 5. This CDR3 spans 13 amino acids. Germline V CDR1 and CDR2: DFQATT, SNEGSKA (reference sequence). For the CDR3, the DNA is TGCAGTGCTGTACTAGCGGGAGGGGTTGAGCAGTACTTC. Translated, it gives CSAVLAGGVEQYF.

The genes are TRBV20-1 and TRBJ2-7; D is unresolved. Trimming removed 5 bases at V and 2 bases at J, with 10 bases between. Germline V CDR1 and CDR2: DFQATT, SNEGSKA (reference sequence). The CDR3 runs to 12 residues. The CDR3 protein is CSAVTVAYEQYF. The CDR3 DNA is TGCAGTGCTGTAACAGTCGCCTACGAGCAGTACTTC.

V is TRBV29-1 and J is TRBJ2-1; D unclear. V lost 4 bases to trimming and J lost 4 bases, with 8 bases between them. The CDR3 runs to 12 residues. Looked up from germline, CDR1 is SQVTM and CDR2 is ANQGSEA. The CDR3 loop reads CSVVGFYNEQFF. The CDR3 coding sequence is TGCAGCGTTGTAGGGTTTTACAATGAGCAGTTCTTC.

V is TRBV11-2 and J is TRBJ2-1; a weak D match, TRBD1 (7 bases). Germline CDR1 and CDR2: SGHAT and FQNNGV. This CDR3 has 17 residues. V lost 8 bases, J lost 4 bases, and 24 bases lay in between. CDR3 in DNA: TGTGCCAGCCTCTATGGCAGGGGGGCATTTTTGTACAATGAGCAGTTCTTC. As protein: CASLYGRGAFLYNEQFF.

This clonotype was seen only a few times. The chain uses TRBV7-9 and TRBJ2-1, with D unclear. Trimming removed 2 bases from V and 5 bases from J, with 16 bases in between. Germline-derived CDR1 and CDR2 are SEHNR and FQNEAQ (reference sequence). This CDR3 is built from 16 residues. The DNA for the CDR3 is TGTGCCAGCAGCTTATTGGAAAAAGGTGACAACAATGAGCAGTTCTTC. Protein product: CASSLLEKGDNNEQFF.

V is TRBV27 and J is TRBJ1-2; possible D gene TRBD1, 5 bases. The V and J ends lost 5 bases and 8 bases respectively, with 21 bases between them. The germline CDR1 and CDR2 sequences are MNHEY and SMNVEV (reference sequence). The CDR3 sequence is 15 residues long. Written as DNA, the CDR3 is TGTGCCAGCAGTCAGTTTGTGCAGGGCCTTGCGGGCTACACCTTC. The encoded protein is CASSQFVQGLAGYTF.

This clonotype was seen a few times. The gene calls are TRBV18 and TRBJ2-4; 10 positions agree with TRBD1. The CDR3 has 14 amino acids. With 2 bases clipped from V and 9 bases from J, the junction kept 4 bases outside the gene matches. CDR1 is KGHSH, CDR2 LQKENI, per germline. CDR3 DNA: TGTGCCAGCTCACCAGGGACAGGGGAGGTCATTCAGTACTTC. Protein: CASSPGTGEVIQYF. The complete variable domain, with remaining parts taken from reference TRBV18 and TRBJ2-4, reads NAGVMQNPRHLVRRRGQEARLRCSPMKGHSHVYWYRQLPEEGLKFMVYLQKENIIDESGMPKERFSAEFPKEGPSILRIQQVVRGDSAAYFCASSPGTGEVIQYFGAGTRLSVL.

The DNA for the CDR3 is TGTGCCAGCAGTAGAGCGACTAGCGGGAGGGCCGACGAGCAGTACTTC. This encodes CASSRATSGRADEQYF. V usage is TRBV6-5 and J usage is TRBJ2-7, with TRBD2 matching 14 bases. This CDR3 region has 16 residues. The ends lost 5 bases at V and 5 bases at J; junction bases unmatched: 8. Germline values: CDR1 MNHEY, CDR2 SVGAGI.

This rearrangement joins TRBV3-1 to TRBJ1-2; D ambiguous. CDR3 length: 12 amino acids. V was cut by 6 bases and J by 2 bases, with 7 bases left in between. CDR1 and CDR2 from the germline V gene are LGHDT and YNNKEL (reference sequence). The CDR3 nucleotides are TGTGCCAGCAGGGATTTAAACTATGGCTACACCTTC. Its translation is CASRDLNYGYTF.

The chain couples TRBV7-9 to TRBJ2-1; 8 bases align to TRBD2. The CDR3 runs to 15 residues. Germline lookup yields CDR1 SEHNR and CDR2 FQNEAQ (reference sequence). V gave up 6 bases and J gave up 7 bases; unmatched junction bases: 11. In DNA form, the CDR3 reads TGTGCCAGCAGTACACCGGGACTAGGCGAAAATGAGCAGTTCTTC. It encodes CASSTPGLGENEQFF.

This chain connects TRBV6-6 to TRBJ1-1; 7 bases align to TRBD1. Per the germline V gene, CDR1 is MNHNY and CDR2 is SVGAGI (reference sequence). The CDR3 runs 14 residues. J gave up 3 bases and V 7 bases, and 8 bases lay outside the gene matches. The CDR3 nucleotides are TGTGCCAGCATTAGACAGGGTCTCGACACTGAAGCTTTCTTT. Translation gives CASIRQGLDTEAFF.

This clonotype turned up a few times. The chain is built from TRBV7-2 and TRBJ2-7, with D perhaps given as TRBD1 or TRBD2 (5 bases each). Per the germline V gene, CDR1 is SGHTA and CDR2 is FQGNSA. The ends were cut back, 5 bases at V and 3 bases at J, with 17 bases in the middle. The CDR3 has 15 residues. The CDR3 sequence: CASSPRRDGIYEQYF. The DNA for the CDR3 is TGTGCCAGCAGCCCCCGCCGGGACGGAATCTACGAGCAGTACTTC.

J is TRBJ2-5 and V is TRBV7-7, with D perhaps TRBD2 (6 bases). The CDR3 sequence is 15 residues long. Germline values: CDR1 SSHAT, CDR2 FNYEAQ (reference sequence). V was trimmed by 4 bases and J by 5 bases, leaving 17 bases between them. DNA of the CDR3: TGTGCCAGCAGCTCGTCTGGGTCCCGGGAGGAGACCCAGTACTTC. Its protein is CASSSSGSREETQYF.

This clonotype has a handful of counts. The chain couples TRBV6-2 or TRBV6-3 to TRBJ2-7; D perhaps matches TRBD1 (6 bases). CDR3 length: 14 amino acids. In germline, CDR1 is MNHEY, CDR2 SVGEGT. Trimming cost V 6 bases and J 3 bases, with 15 bases left between them. CDR3 bases: TGTGCCAGCAGCGAGGGGGTAGCGCTCTACGAGCAGTACTTC. This gives the protein CASSEGVALYEQYF.

The chain links TRBV29-1 to TRBJ2-7; D ambiguous. Trimming shortened V by 6 bases and J by 7 bases, and 13 bases separated the two germline ends. Looked up from germline, CDR1 is SQVTM and CDR2 is ANQGSEA. CDR3 length: 11 residues. The CDR3 reads CSVPLIGEQYF. The DNA for the CDR3 is TGCAGCGTGCCCCTAATTGGGGAGCAGTACTTC.

This clonotype appeared a few times. The chain couples TRBV6-5 to TRBJ2-2; no firm D call. Germline loops: CDR1 MNHEY, CDR2 SVGAGI. V lost 3 bases to trimming and J lost 2 bases, with 10 bases between them. The CDR3 is 15 amino acids. For the CDR3, the DNA is TGTGCCAGCAGTTATGCGACAACTAACACCGGGGAGCTGTTTTTT. Translating gives CASSYATTNTGELFF.

This clonotype was counted between two and nine times. The rearrangement links TRBV28 to TRBJ2-7, with TRBD2 matching over 12 bases. Trimming cost V 3 bases and J 0 bases; bases outside gene matches: 9. Looked up from germline, CDR1 is MDHEN and CDR2 is SYDVKM. This CDR3 spans 18 amino acids. CDR3 in amino acids: CASSLLLRTSGASYEQYF. CDR3 in DNA: TGTGCCAGCAGTTTGTTACTTCGGACTAGCGGGGCCTCCTACGAGCAGTACTTC.

Regarding this clonotype: A much larger clone is a single base away; this may be a read error. The V call is TRBV5-1, the J call TRBJ2-5; TRBD1 agrees at 10 bases. Germline V CDR1 and CDR2: SGHRS, YFSETQ. CDR3 length equals 15 residues. This CDR3 is CANSGRQGAQETQYF. CDR3 in DNA: TGCGCCAACAGCGGGCGACAGGGGGCTCAAGAGACCCAGTACTTC.

The gene calls are TRBV27 and TRBJ2-1, with 9 nucleotides matching TRBD1. The germline V gene has CDR1 MNHEY and CDR2 SMNVEV (reference sequence). This CDR3 has 17 residues. Losses at the gene ends were 3 bases for V and 0 bases for J; bases not matched to a gene: 6. The CDR3: CASSFGSGQGSYNEQFF. CDR3 DNA: TGTGCCAGCAGTTTCGGTTCGGGACAGGGCTCCTACAATGAGCAGTTCTTC.

This clonotype was seen a handful of times. For the CDR3, the DNA is TGCGCCAGCAGCGAATACCCGACTAGCGCTGATACGCAGTTCTTC. Residues: CASSEYPTSADTQFF. The J gene is TRBJ2-1, the V gene TRBV5-1; 8 bases match TRBD2. The CDR3 runs to 15 residues. V lost 4 bases, J lost 12 bases, and 15 bases stayed unmatched. Germline assignment: CDR1 SGHRS and CDR2 YFSETQ.

The chain couples TRBV6-2 or TRBV6-3 to TRBJ2-5, with 14 bases that match TRBD2. The better agreement between TRBJ2-7 and the DNA end casts doubt on the J call. The CDR3 runs 19 residues. Germline CDR1 is MNHEY and CDR2 is SVGEGT. DNA for the CDR3: TGTGCCAGCCAAACCCGGACTAGCGGGAGGCCCAAAACCTTCTACGAGCAGTACTTC. Encoded protein: CASQTRTSGRPKTFYEQYF.